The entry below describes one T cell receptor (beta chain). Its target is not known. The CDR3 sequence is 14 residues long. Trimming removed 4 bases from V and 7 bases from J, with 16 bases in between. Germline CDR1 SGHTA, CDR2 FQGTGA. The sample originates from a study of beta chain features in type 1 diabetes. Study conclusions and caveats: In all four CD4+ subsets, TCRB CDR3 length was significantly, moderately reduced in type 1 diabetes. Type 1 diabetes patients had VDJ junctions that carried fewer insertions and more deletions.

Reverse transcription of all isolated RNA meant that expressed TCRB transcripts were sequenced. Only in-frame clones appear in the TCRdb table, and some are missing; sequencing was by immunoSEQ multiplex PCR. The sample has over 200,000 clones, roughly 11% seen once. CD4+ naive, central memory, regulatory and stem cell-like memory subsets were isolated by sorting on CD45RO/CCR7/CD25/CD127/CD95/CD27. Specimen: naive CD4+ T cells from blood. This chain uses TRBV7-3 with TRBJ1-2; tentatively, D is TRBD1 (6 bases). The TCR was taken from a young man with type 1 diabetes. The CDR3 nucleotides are TGTGCCAGCAGCTCCACAGGGTTTCTCTTTGGCTACACCTTC. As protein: CASSSTGFLFGYTF. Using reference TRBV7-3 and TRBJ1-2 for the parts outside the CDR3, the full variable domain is GAGVSQTPSNKVTEKGKYVELRCDPISGHTALYWYRQSLGQGPEFLIYFQGTGAADDSGLPNDRFFAVRPEGSVSTLKIQRTERGDSAVYLCASSSTGFLFGYTFGSGTRLTVV.